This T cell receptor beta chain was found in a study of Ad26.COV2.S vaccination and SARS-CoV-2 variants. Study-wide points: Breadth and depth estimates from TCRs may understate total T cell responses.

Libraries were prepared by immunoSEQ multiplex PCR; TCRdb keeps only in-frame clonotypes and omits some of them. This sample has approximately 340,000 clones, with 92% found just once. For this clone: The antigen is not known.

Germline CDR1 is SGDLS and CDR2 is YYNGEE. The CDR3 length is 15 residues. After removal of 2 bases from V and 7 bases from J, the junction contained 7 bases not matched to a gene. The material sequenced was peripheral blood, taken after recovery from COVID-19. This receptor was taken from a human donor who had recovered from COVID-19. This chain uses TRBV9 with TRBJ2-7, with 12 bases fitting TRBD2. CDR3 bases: TGTGCCAGCAGCGTTGATGCGCTAGCGGGGGGGGAGCAGTACTTC. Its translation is CASSVDALAGGEQYF.